The 6 T cell receptor beta chains listed next were all sequenced from one sample in a study of T cell repertoires in cytomegalovirus infection. Antigens for these TCRs are unknown. TCRdb used MiXCR to reprocess the reads, holding one entry per CDR3 protein. The table shows some 68,000 distinct CDR3 sequences, with 20% to 25% occurring only once. Specimen: PBMCs, sequenced either directly or after in vitro stimulation (not recorded which). The origin of the receptors is a human donor in good health (CMV status not recorded). Some clones in this sample may be carry-over from other donors' samples.

This clonotype appeared many times. V is TRBV15 and J is TRBJ2-3, with 13 bases fitting TRBD2. J gave up 0 bases and V 2 bases, and 11 bases lay outside the gene matches. The CDR3 length is 20 residues. Germline CDR1 LNHNV, CDR2 YYDKDF (reference sequence). The CDR3 sequence: CATSRSRGLAGVTSTDTQYF. The CDR3 DNA reads TGTGCCACCAGCAGATCGCGAGGACTAGCGGGAGTTACTAGCACAGATACGCAGTATTTT.

This clonotype was found a few times. J is TRBJ1-5 and V is TRBV19, with D hard to call. CDR3 length equals 14 residues. Germline lookup yields CDR1 LNHDA and CDR2 SQIVND (reference sequence). V was clipped by 2 bases and J by 7 bases, with 12 bases between them. For the CDR3, the DNA is TGTGCCAGTAGTATATTGGGAACGTCGCAGCCCCAGCATTTT. It specifies CASSILGTSQPQHF.

This clonotype was seen more than once but under ten times. V gene TRBV10-3 combines with J gene TRBJ2-7, with D uncertain. The CDR3 spans 13 residues. V was clipped by 2 bases and J by 0 bases, with 5 bases between them. The germline CDR1 and CDR2 sequences are ENHRY and SYGVKD. The chain's CDR3 is CAISEAASYEQYV. CDR3 DNA: TGTGCCATCAGTGAGGCGGCCTCCTACGAGCAGTACGTC.

This clonotype was seen a few times. The V call is TRBV18, the J call TRBJ2-1; perhaps D is TRBD1 or TRBD2 (5 bases each). This CDR3 has 15 amino acids. The germline V gene encodes CDR1 KGHSH and CDR2 LQKENI. Trimming took off 6 bases at V and 3 bases at J, with 15 bases between the two ends. CDR3 residues: CASSTSRDLYNEQFF. DNA for the CDR3: TGTGCCAGCTCCACCTCCAGGGACCTCTACAATGAGCAGTTCTTC.

This clonotype has a handful of counts. The chain employs TRBV6-2 or TRBV6-3 and TRBJ2-1; D may be TRBD1 (6 bases). The CDR3 runs 13 residues. The V gene lost 6 bases and the J gene lost 7 bases, with 13 bases spanning the gap. Germline CDR1 is MNHEY and CDR2 is SVGEGT. The chain's CDR3 is CASSRSQGNEQFF. For the CDR3, the DNA is TGTGCCAGCAGCCGAAGCCAGGGGAATGAGCAGTTCTTC.

This clonotype showed up just a few times. The V gene is TRBV2, the J gene TRBJ1-1, with unresolved D. CDR1 and CDR2 (germline): SNHLY, FYNNEI. Trimming pared 2 bases from V and 1 base from J, leaving 8 bases between. This CDR3 is built from 14 residues. The CDR3 nucleotides read TGTGCCAGCAGTGAACCCCCCGGGAACACTGAAGCTTTCTTT. This sequence encodes CASSEPPGNTEAFF.